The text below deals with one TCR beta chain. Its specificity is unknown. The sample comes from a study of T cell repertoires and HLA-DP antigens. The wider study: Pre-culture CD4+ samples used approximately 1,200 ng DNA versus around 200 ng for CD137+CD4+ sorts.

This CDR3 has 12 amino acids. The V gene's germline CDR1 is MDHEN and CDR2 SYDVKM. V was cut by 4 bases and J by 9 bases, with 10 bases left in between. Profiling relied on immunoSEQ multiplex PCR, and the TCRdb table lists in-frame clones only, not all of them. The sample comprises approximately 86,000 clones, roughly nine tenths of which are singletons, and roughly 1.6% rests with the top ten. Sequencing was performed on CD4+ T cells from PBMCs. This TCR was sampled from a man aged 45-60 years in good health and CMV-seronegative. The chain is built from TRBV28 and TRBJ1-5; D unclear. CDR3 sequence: CASSSGQRPQHF. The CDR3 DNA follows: TGTGCCAGCAGTTCCGGCCAGAGGCCCCAGCATTTT.